This passage covers 28 T cell receptor beta chains from one sample sequenced in a study of blood T cells in healthy people across ages (dated by TCRdb to between 2015 and 2017). Library preparation used 5' RACE. The listed sequencing device is Illumina HiSeq 2500. A second PCR of roughly 7 to 11 cycles was performed with a sample-barcoded 5' primer and a J-beta primer mix. The public reads were reanalyzed by TCRdb: fastp trimming at Q25, MiXCR alignment, in-frame beta chains only. CDR3 protein duplicates are merged, each entry listing the most common genes and DNA. In all, the sample holds around 1,000,000 distinct CDR3 sequences, and 20% to 25% of those were seen once. The ten largest clones add up to 0.65% to 0.95% of the sample. These sequences were also reported in another study, on T cells of mothers and their children.

The sample was blood. Receptors originate from a girl aged 2 to 10 in good health.

This clonotype has a handful of counts. This chain connects TRBV6-2 or TRBV6-3 to TRBJ2-5; 7 nucleotides line up with TRBD1. CDR1 and CDR2 (germline): MNHEY, SVGEGT. The ends lost 6 bases at V and 1 base at J; junction bases unmatched: 5. There are 14 residues in the CDR3. CDR3: CASRLWTGQETQYF. The CDR3 DNA reads TGTGCCAGCAGACTGTGGACAGGCCAAGAGACCCAGTACTTC.

The chain employs TRBV7-9 and TRBJ2-5, with TRBD2 matching 10 bases. The CDR3 sequence is 15 residues long. The V gene end was trimmed by 5 bases and the J gene end by 5 bases; junction bases not matched to a gene: 8. CDR1 and CDR2 (germline): SEHNR, FQNEAQ (reference sequence). The CDR3 reads CASSPTSGSRETQYF. The CDR3 coding sequence is TGTGCCAGCAGCCCGACTAGCGGGTCCCGGGAGACCCAGTACTTC.

The chain is built from TRBV24-1 and TRBJ2-1; D may correspond to TRBD1 or TRBD2 (5 bases each). The CDR3 runs 14 residues. Deletions cut 7 bases from V and 6 bases from J, with 15 bases between. Germline V lookup: CDR1 KGHDR, CDR2 SFDVKD. DNA of the CDR3: TGTGCCACCAGCGAGGGGCGGGCCTCCAATGAGCAGTTCTTC. This sequence encodes CATSEGRASNEQFF.

The rearrangement uses TRBV20-1 and TRBJ1-6; D is undetermined. The germline V gene encodes CDR1 DFQATT and CDR2 SNEGSKA (reference sequence). V shed 0 bases and J shed 5 bases, with 17 bases lying between them. This CDR3 has 17 amino acids. The CDR3 bases are TGCAGTGCTAGAGATCCGAGGGATGGGAGGAATAATTCACCCCTCCACTTT. Translating gives CSARDPRDGRNNSPLHF.

V gene TRBV24-1 combines with J gene TRBJ2-2; no definite D call. The germline gives CDR1 KGHDR, CDR2 SFDVKD. The CDR3 spans 13 residues. The V and J ends lost 9 bases and 4 bases respectively, with 11 bases between them. For the CDR3, the DNA is TGTGCCACCTTAAGTACACTCACCGGGGAGCTGTTTTTT. Encoded protein: CATLSTLTGELFF.

This clonotype occurred a few times. The chain uses TRBV29-1 and TRBJ2-1; D is possibly TRBD1 (8 bases). Germline V gives CDR1 SQVTM, CDR2 ANQGSEA. V was pared by 6 bases and J by 8 bases, with 17 bases between. The CDR3 contains 13 residues. In DNA form, the CDR3 reads TGCAGCGTGGAGGACAGGGAGGGGTATGAGCAGTTCTTC. It yields the protein CSVEDREGYEQFF.

V is TRBV11-2 and J is TRBJ2-1, with D possibly being TRBD1 or TRBD2 (5 bases each). V lost 6 bases and J lost 7, with 10 bases in between. The germline CDR1 and CDR2 sequences are SGHAT and FQNNGV. This CDR3 spans 12 amino acids. CDR3 region: CASSGTRNEQFF. CDR3 nucleotide sequence: TGTGCCAGCAGTGGGACCAGGAATGAGCAGTTCTTC.

This clonotype was seen more than once but under ten times. The rearrangement links TRBV6-2 or TRBV6-3 to TRBJ2-5, with TRBD1 matching 8 bases. The CDR3 spans 15 residues. In germline, CDR1 is MNHEY, CDR2 SVGEGT. The trim removed 5 bases at V and 5 bases at J, leaving 10 bases unmatched. The DNA for the CDR3 is TGTGCCAGCAGTACTCGACAGGGGTTGGAGGAGACCCAGTACTTC. Residues: CASSTRQGLEETQYF.

The CDR3 protein is CSARVDGRGELFF. The CDR3 coding sequence is TGCAGTGCTAGAGTTGATGGGAGAGGGGAGCTGTTTTTT. The chain links TRBV20-1 to TRBJ2-2, with TRBD2 as a possible D gene (5 bases). V was trimmed by 1 base and J by 8 bases, leaving 11 bases between them. The CDR3 totals 13 residues. Germline values: CDR1 DFQATT, CDR2 SNEGSKA (reference sequence).

J is TRBJ2-5 and V is TRBV20-1; TRBD2 matches at 10 bases. Germline CDR1 reads DFQATT; CDR2 reads SNEGSKA (reference sequence). With V trimmed by 6 bases and J by 5 bases, 9 bases remained unmatched. CDR3 size: 14 residues. The CDR3 is CSAQGLAGVETQYF. CDR3 DNA sequence: TGCAGTGCACAGGGGCTAGCGGGGGTGGAGACCCAGTACTTC.

This clonotype was observed a handful of times. The genes are TRBV28 and TRBJ2-1; TRBD2 matches at 11 bases. CDR1 and CDR2 (germline): MDHEN, SYDVKM. After removal of 6 bases from V and 9 bases from J, the junction contained 13 bases not matched to a gene. This CDR3 has 16 residues. The CDR3 is CASRGNLAGGVGEQFF. DNA for the CDR3: TGTGCCAGCAGGGGGAATCTAGCGGGAGGTGTAGGTGAGCAGTTCTTC.

For this clonotype: A read error may account for a junction end that differs from germline. V and J are TRBV7-9 and TRBJ2-7; unclear D gene. CDR3 size: 13 residues. Germline V gene data show CDR1 as SEHNR and CDR2 as FQNEAQ (reference sequence). The CDR3 region is CVSSSHNFYEQYF. CDR3 DNA sequence: TGTGTCAGCAGCTCCCACAACTTCTACGAGCAGTACTTC.

The genes are TRBV19 and TRBJ2-3; 7 bases map to TRBD1. V shed 5 bases and J 5 bases; nucleotides not matched to a gene: 10. The CDR3 has 15 residues. Looked up from germline, CDR1 is LNHDA and CDR2 is SQIVND (reference sequence). CDR3 nucleotides: TGTGCCAGTAGTGTTAACAGGGGTGGTGAAGATACGCAGTATTTT. It codes for CASSVNRGGEDTQYF. Drawing the rest from reference TRBV19 and TRBJ2-3, the complete variable domain is DGGITQSPKYLFRKEGQNVTLSCEQNLNHDAMYWYRQDPGQGLRLIYYSQIVNDFQKGDIAEGYSVSREKKESFPLTVTSAQKNPTAFYLCASSVNRGGEDTQYFGPGTRLTVL.

The chain employs TRBV4-2 and TRBJ2-5; a weak D match, TRBD2 (6 bases). The assigned J gene may be wrong: the sequence end matches TRBJ2-7 better. CDR1 is LGHNA and CDR2 is YNFKEQ in the germline V gene. The CDR3 contains 15 residues. The DNA for the CDR3 is TGTGCCAGCAGCCAAGAGGAGGGCCCCTTGAGCGAGCAGTACTTC. Encoded protein: CASSQEEGPLSEQYF.

As regards this clonotype: The CDR3 does not close with the conserved phenylalanine or tryptophan, likely indicating a read error. The chain joins TRBV7-3 to TRBJ2-7; 7 nucleotides match TRBD1. The germline gives CDR1 SGHTA, CDR2 FQGTGA. There are 14 residues in the CDR3. V dropped 3 bases and J dropped 3; count of bases not matched to a gene: 5. The CDR3 here is CASSFEQGNYEQYL. The DNA for the CDR3 is TGTGCCAGCAGCTTCGAACAGGGGAACTACGAGCAGTACCTC.

This chain uses TRBV27 with TRBJ2-1; maybe TRBD1 (6 bases). The ends were cut back, 4 bases at V and 4 bases at J, with 17 bases in the middle. The CDR3 consists of 16 residues. Germline V gene lookup returns CDR1 MNHEY and CDR2 SMNVEV (reference sequence). CDR3 DNA: TGTGCCAGCAGTTCCCCAGGGGCCCTATCTTACAATGAGCAGTTCTTC. Amino acids: CASSSPGALSYNEQFF.

The rearrangement joins TRBV6-2 or TRBV6-3 to TRBJ1-2; D ambiguous. The CDR3 has 14 residues. V shed 0 bases and J shed 2 bases, with 7 bases lying between them. Per the germline V gene, CDR1 is MNHEY and CDR2 is SVGEGT. CDR3 nucleotides: TGTGCCAGCAGTTACTCGTACGGAAACTATGGCTACACCTTC. Translation: CASSYSYGNYGYTF.

In its sample, this clonotype was seen a few times. The CDR3 sequence is CSTRQGQETQYF. The CDR3 region has the DNA TGCAGCACCCGACAGGGACAAGAGACCCAGTACTTC. The rearrangement links TRBV29-1 to TRBJ2-5; 7 positions match TRBD1. The CDR3 length is 12 residues. In germline, CDR1 is SQVTM, CDR2 ANQGSEA. V was clipped by 8 bases and J by 2 bases; unmatched bases: 5.

This clonotype showed up just a few times. This sequence joins TRBV7-3 and TRBJ2-5, with TRBD2 identical over 12 bases. V lost 4 bases and J lost 7; bases outside the gene matches: 7. The CDR3 is 15 residues long. CDR1 is SGHTA, CDR2 FQGTGA, per germline. The DNA of the CDR3 is TGTGCCAGCAGCTGGACTAGCGGGGCCCCGACGACCCAGTACTTC. Translation gives CASSWTSGAPTTQYF.

J is TRBJ2-1 and V is TRBV7-2; TRBD2 might be the D (5 bases). TRBJ2-7 matches the DNA end more closely, so the J call is doubtful. Germline CDR1 is SGHTA and CDR2 is FQGNSA. The CDR3 consists of 13 residues. DNA of the CDR3: TGTGCCAGCACCCGGGATAAGGCGTACGAGCAGTACTTC. Its protein product is CASTRDKAYEQYF.

This rearrangement joins TRBV20-1 to TRBJ1-1; D is possibly TRBD1 (6 bases). Germline lookup yields CDR1 DFQATT and CDR2 SNEGSKA (reference sequence). The CDR3 runs to 14 residues. The V end lost 4 bases, the J end lost 0 bases, and 12 bases lay between the germline ends. The CDR3 reads CSATRTVMNTEAFF. Here the CDR3 DNA reads TGCAGTGCTACCAGGACAGTAATGAACACTGAAGCTTTCTTT.

This clonotype has just a few counts. J is TRBJ2-3 and V is TRBV24-1, with D perhaps given as TRBD1 or TRBD2 (6 bases each). Trimming shortened V by 0 bases and J by 4 bases, and 13 bases separated the two germline ends. The germline V gene has CDR1 KGHDR and CDR2 SFDVKD. The CDR3 spans 16 residues. The CDR3 protein is CATSDLREGGADTQYF. Written as DNA, the CDR3 is TGTGCCACCAGTGATTTGCGAGAGGGGGGTGCAGATACGCAGTATTTT.

The chain links TRBV5-8 to TRBJ2-1; no clear D. The CDR3 spans 15 residues. CDR1 is SGHTS, CDR2 YDEGEE, per germline. The V end was cut by 0 bases, the J end by 8 bases, with 15 bases between. CDR3 protein: CASSLVGSRIYEQFF. DNA of the CDR3: TGTGCCAGCAGCTTGGTGGGATCACGGATCTATGAGCAGTTCTTC. Looking up the rest from reference TRBV5-8 and TRBJ2-1 gives the full variable domain: EAGVTQSPTHLIKTRGQQATLRCSPISGHTSVYWYQQALGLGLQFLLWYDEGEERNRGNFPPRFSGRQFPNYSSELNVNALELEDSALYLCASSLVGSRIYEQFFGPGTRLTVL.

This clonotype was detected only a few times. The rearrangement joins TRBV7-2 to TRBJ2-2, with D possibly being TRBD1 (6 bases). The length of the CDR3 is 15 residues. Deletions cut 5 bases from V and 3 bases from J, with 13 bases between. CDR1 is SGHTA, CDR2 FQGNSA, per germline. The CDR3 DNA follows: TGTGCCAGCAGCGGGGTGGACAGTTACACCGGGGAGCTGTTTTTT. Its translation: CASSGVDSYTGELFF.

This chain links TRBV4-1 with TRBJ2-5; D is unresolved. CDR3 length: 17 amino acids. Trimming took off 1 base at V and 0 bases at J, with 15 bases between the two ends. CDR1 and CDR2 from the germline V gene are MGHRA and YSYEKL. The CDR3 bases are TGCGCCAGCAGCCAAGCCCAGGCCGCACTTTACCAAGAGACCCAGTACTTC. Translating it yields CASSQAQAALYQETQYF.

There are many counts of this clonotype. This sequence joins TRBV7-9 and TRBJ2-5; 7 bases align to TRBD1. Trimming at V came to 5 bases and at J to 0 bases, leaving 3 bases not matched to a gene. In germline, CDR1 is SEHNR, CDR2 FQNEAQ (reference sequence). The CDR3 loop spans 14 amino acids. CDR3 DNA: TGTGCCAGCAGCCCCGACAGGGACCAAGAGACCCAGTACTTC. It is translated as CASSPDRDQETQYF.

The chain links TRBV7-9 to TRBJ2-5; 9 positions agree with TRBD1. V lost 5 bases to trimming and J lost 5 bases; unmatched junction nucleotides: 9. The CDR3 extends over 15 amino acids. Germline V gene lookup returns CDR1 SEHNR and CDR2 FQNEAQ (reference sequence). CDR3 sequence (DNA): TGTGCCAGCAGCATTCCGGGACAGGGTCGCGAGACCCAGTACTTC. As protein: CASSIPGQGRETQYF.

The chain has TRBV28 and TRBJ1-6, with D tentatively TRBD1 (6 bases). The CDR3 totals 13 residues. V lost 4 bases to trimming and J lost 14 bases, with 15 bases between them. CDR1 is MDHEN and CDR2 is SYDVKM in the germline V gene. CDR3 sequence reads: CASSSPQGLTLHF. The CDR3, as DNA: TGTGCCAGCAGTTCGCCACAGGGTTTAACCCTCCACTTT.